This TCR beta chain came from a study of blood T cell repertoires in COVID-19 (dated by TCRdb to 2019 to 2021). Regarding the study in general: Samples from collaborators originated in the United States, Italy and Spain and spanned both the acute and convalescent phases of COVID-19. The prospective study material was composed of cDNA or gDNA derived from T cells, B-cell-depleted T cells, or PBMCs. Where HLA class I and class II types were available, the types were taken from metadata supplied by the sample provider, not from assay-based typing. The sample metadata nearly always contained a de-identified subject ID, COVID-19 status, age in years and sex. The repertoires were released in a freely available public database meant as a resource for research on the immune response to SARS-CoV-2. Samples came from the ongoing ImmuneRACE study (first 160 participants) plus 1,254 subjects from 6 global collaborators. The dataset comprised deeply sampled blood TCRbeta repertoires from subjects exposed to, actively infected with, or recovered from COVID-19.

CDR3 length: 13 amino acids, cysteine to phenylalanine. CDR3 DNA only is kept here, 39 bases in frame from base 1. V and J lose 6 bases and 3 bases, and a span of 12 bases separates them. CDR1 and CDR2, per the germline V gene (reference sequence), are MNHEY and SMNVEV. On this clone: Its recognized antigen is unknown. Base qualities were left out, and no much larger clone turns up one base away.

Enrolling through a virtual design, the prospective study's participants ranged in age from about 18 to 100 years and lived across 20 to 30 United States geographic areas. In the prospective study, cohorts were assigned on the basis of participant-reported clinical history obtained from a screening survey and a study questionnaire. Recovered participants in ImmuneRACE Cohort 3 were defined as having two consecutive negative NP/OP PCR tests, clearance from a healthcare professional, or resolution of symptoms. Mobile phlebotomists in the prospective study collected whole blood, serum and a nasopharyngeal or oropharyngeal swab from every participant. Prospective study participants could optionally give additional blood draws and questionnaires over an approximately 2-month period. Blood samples from the prospective study were shipped frozen or at room temperature prior to DNA extraction. Results the study describes overall, beyond this receptor: How much clinical and demographic metadata was included differed by source and by participant, and the metadata was provided uncurated.

TCRbeta CDR3 regions were amplified from genomic DNA by means of the immunoSEQ Assay, a bias-controlled multiplex PCR. As for the authors' bioinformatics: The number of nucleated cells in each sample was estimated from the amplification of reference gene primers within the assay. To quantify the absolute abundance of each unique TCRbeta CDR3 rearrangement, sequence reads were collapsed and filtered. Productive Simpson clonality was computed per sample as the square root of Simpson's diversity index over productive rearrangements. Sourced from immuneACCESS, this table was stored by TCRdb with only in-frame sequences that have V and J called. A share of the clones is absent; for the studies checked, an unresolved V gene accounts for under half, and the remainder has no known explanation. V and J calls plus clone size are reproduced from that table; the DNA served to infer D and trimming. This sample gives 350,000 to 400,000 clones in total; more than 80% of them show up just once. Around 1% of the sample is in the top ten clones.

The sequenced material came from PBMCs or T cells enriched from blood (not recorded which). This receptor was identified in a man between 18 and 35 years old who had recovered from COVID-19. The chain couples TRBV27 to TRBJ2-7; TRBD1 is a possible D gene, resting on 5 matching bases. The CDR3: CASSLRESYEQYF. At the DNA level, the sequence is TGTGCCAGCAGCCTCAGGGAAAGCTACGAGCAGTACTTC.